The next 20 T cell receptor beta chains were all read from a single sample in a study of cytotoxic CD8 clonotypes in ibrutinib-treated CLL. Some clones are missing from TCRdb's copy, which holds only in-frame ones; the method was immunoSEQ multiplex PCR. The sample carries tens of thousands of clones, 70% to 90% recorded once. The material was PBMCs, obtained after 24 months of ibrutinib treatment. These receptors came from a human donor with chronic lymphocytic leukemia.

The CDR3 DNA reads TGTGCCAGCAGTCCCTACAGGGGGAACTCCTACAATGAGCAGTTCTTC. This encodes CASSPYRGNSYNEQFF. The rearrangement joins TRBV28 to TRBJ2-1; 8 nucleotides align to TRBD1. V was clipped by 5 bases and J by 0 bases; unmatched bases: 6. The length of the CDR3 is 16 residues. Germline-derived CDR1 and CDR2 are MDHEN and SYDVKM. Full variable domain (rest looked up from reference TRBV28 and TRBJ2-1): DVKVTQSSRYLVKRTGEKVFLECVQDMDHENMFWYRQDPGLGLRLIYFSYDVKMKEKGDIPEGYSVSREKKERFSLILESASTNQTSMYLCASSPYRGNSYNEQFFGPGTRLTVL.

The rearrangement uses TRBV28 and TRBJ2-5, with 9 bases identical to TRBD1. Germline assignment: CDR1 MDHEN and CDR2 SYDVKM. This CDR3 spans 16 amino acids. Trimming cost V 2 bases and J 5 bases; bases outside gene matches: 9. The CDR3: CASSLAGQGRSETQYF. The CDR3 DNA sequence: TGTGCCAGCAGTTTAGCGGGACAGGGACGGAGTGAGACCCAGTACTTC.

The rearrangement links TRBV7-6 to TRBJ1-1; 9 nucleotides agree with TRBD1. Germline V gene data show CDR1 as SGHVS and CDR2 as FNYEAQ. With V trimmed by 5 bases and J by 3 bases, 4 bases remained unmatched. The length of the CDR3 is 14 residues. CDR3 nucleotides: TGTGCCAGCAGCACCGGACAGGGGTACACTGAAGCTTTCTTT. It is translated as CASSTGQGYTEAFF.

The V and J genes are TRBV15 and TRBJ1-1; 7 nucleotides agree with TRBD1. Looked up from germline, CDR1 is LNHNV and CDR2 is YYDKDF (reference sequence). The CDR3 has 14 residues. J was trimmed by 3 bases and V by 5 bases; bases with no gene match: 6. The chain's CDR3 is CATSRGTEDTEAFF. For the CDR3, the DNA is TGTGCCACCAGCCGGGGGACAGAAGACACTGAAGCTTTCTTT.

This clone was seen only once. The chain uses TRBV29-1 and TRBJ2-6; tentatively, D is TRBD1 (5 bases). Germline-derived CDR1 and CDR2 are SQVTM and ANQGSEA. The CDR3 has 14 amino acids. The germline V and J ends were trimmed by 6 bases and 4 bases, with 13 bases remaining between them. CDR3 residues: CSVDSSEGANVLTF. The CDR3 DNA reads as TGCAGCGTCGACAGCTCGGAAGGGGCCAACGTCCTGACTTTC.

In DNA, the CDR3 is TGTGCCAGCAGTTTTTTGGGGAAGTACGAGCAGTACTTC. Translation: CASSFLGKYEQYF. The chain carries TRBV27 and TRBJ2-7, with D uncertain. This CDR3 comprises 13 residues. Per the germline V gene, CDR1 is MNHEY and CDR2 is SMNVEV (reference sequence). Trimming pared 3 bases from V and 4 bases from J, leaving 10 bases between.

This rearrangement joins TRBV5-4 to TRBJ2-3; 8 bases map to TRBD2. The trim removed 3 bases at V and 0 bases at J, leaving 9 bases unmatched. Germline values: CDR1 SGHNT, CDR2 YYREEE (reference sequence). CDR3 size: 17 residues. CDR3 in amino acids: CASSWRTSRISTDTQYF. In nucleotides, the CDR3 is TGTGCCAGCAGCTGGAGGACTAGCAGAATTAGCACAGATACGCAGTATTTT.

The chain joins TRBV19 to TRBJ2-7, with a possible D match to TRBD2 (6 bases). This CDR3 contains 13 residues. Germline lookup yields CDR1 LNHDA and CDR2 SQIVND (reference sequence). V shed 1 base and J shed 3 bases, with 7 bases lying between them. CDR3 bases: TGTGCCAGTAGTATAGGGGGGGACTACGAGCAGTACTTC. Its translation is CASSIGGDYEQYF.

The chain employs TRBV11-3 and TRBJ2-7; 7 nucleotides agree with TRBD2. Trimming cost V 6 bases and J 5 bases; bases outside gene matches: 16. Germline CDR1 is SGHNT and CDR2 is YENEEA. The CDR3 sequence is 16 residues long. The CDR3 nucleotides read TGTGCCAGCAGGCACACCCCGAGGACTAGGACCCACGAGCAGTACTTC. Protein: CASRHTPRTRTHEQYF.

J is TRBJ2-7 and V is TRBV5-1, with TRBD2 as a possible D gene (5 bases). This CDR3 region has 13 residues. V gave up 5 bases and J gave up 2 bases, with 11 bases separating them. The germline gives CDR1 SGHRS, CDR2 YFSETQ. The CDR3 region has the DNA TGCGCCAGCAGGAGAGGAGGTACCTACGAGCAGTACTTC. Amino acids: CASRRGGTYEQYF.

The chain links TRBV19 to TRBJ1-5, with D perhaps matching TRBD1 (5 bases). CDR1 is LNHDA and CDR2 is SQIVND in the germline V gene (reference sequence). The CDR3 spans 15 residues. V was trimmed by 5 bases and J by 4 bases, leaving 15 bases between them. CDR3 amino acids: CASSSFRDVNQPQHF. The CDR3 nucleotides are TGTGCCAGTAGTTCCTTCAGGGATGTTAATCAGCCCCAGCATTTT.

Comment on this clone: Other DNA sequences from this sample encode an identical CDR3 as well. This rearrangement joins TRBV7-9 to TRBJ2-6; unclear D gene. The germline V gene encodes CDR1 SEHNR and CDR2 FQNEAQ (reference sequence). V was cut by 5 bases and J by 2 bases, with 10 bases left in between. This CDR3 has 15 residues. The CDR3 DNA sequence: TGTGCCAGCAGCGGAGCGTCCCCTGGGGCCAACGTCCTGACTTTC. Its translation: CASSGASPGANVLTF.

The V gene is TRBV14, the J gene TRBJ1-4, with a possible D match to TRBD1 (6 bases). Trimming left V 4 bases short and J 3 bases short, with 12 bases between. CDR3 length equals 15 residues. Germline V lookup: CDR1 SGHDN, CDR2 FVKESK. This CDR3 reads CASSPGQLSNEKLFF. DNA of the CDR3: TGTGCCAGCAGCCCCGGACAGCTATCTAATGAAAAACTGTTTTTT.

The chain links TRBV2 to TRBJ2-2, with D perhaps TRBD1 (6 bases). V shed 6 bases and J shed 5 bases, with 10 bases lying between them. This CDR3 is 13 amino acids long. Germline loops: CDR1 SNHLY, CDR2 FYNNEI. CDR3 sequence reads: CASRPQGTGELFF. The CDR3 DNA reads TGTGCCAGCAGACCACAGGGAACCGGGGAGCTGTTTTTT.

The V gene is TRBV4-1, the J gene TRBJ2-3, with 8 bases fitting TRBD1. This CDR3 is built from 15 residues. V dropped 8 bases and J dropped 2; count of bases not matched to a gene: 9. Looked up from germline, CDR1 is MGHRA and CDR2 is YSYEKL. The CDR3 protein is CASAPGTGVTDTQYF. The DNA for the CDR3 is TGCGCCAGCGCCCCGGGGACAGGAGTCACAGATACGCAGTATTTT.

V usage is TRBV15 and J usage is TRBJ2-4; D may match TRBD1 or TRBD2 (5 bases each). This CDR3 is 15 amino acids long. V was shortened by 1 base and J by 4 bases, with 11 bases between the two germline ends. CDR1 and CDR2 from the germline V gene are LNHNV and YYDKDF (reference sequence). The CDR3 sequence is CATSRGGTDKNIQYF. The CDR3 coding sequence is TGTGCCACCAGCAGAGGTGGGACCGATAAAAACATTCAGTACTTC.

This clone was seen more than once but under ten times. This chain joins TRBV18 and TRBJ2-2; D is unresolved. The V end was cut by 3 bases, the J end by 1 base, with 15 bases between. The CDR3 loop spans 17 amino acids. Germline CDR1 and CDR2: KGHSH and LQKENI. CDR3 coding DNA: TGTGCCAGCTCACCCCCGAGGCCGGGCGGGAACACCGGGGAGCTGTTTTTT. Its translation is CASSPPRPGGNTGELFF.

The chain couples TRBV5-1 to TRBJ2-2; TRBD1 is a possible D gene (5 bases). The V end was cut by 4 bases, the J end by 3 bases, with 10 bases between. Germline CDR1 is SGHRS and CDR2 is YFSETQ. This CDR3 contains 14 residues. CDR3 sequence reads: CASSRQGDTGELFF. CDR3 DNA sequence: TGCGCCAGCAGCCGGCAAGGGGACACCGGGGAGCTGTTTTTT.

The rearrangement joins TRBV6-1 to TRBJ2-1, with TRBD2 matching over 9 bases. After removal of 7 bases from V and 8 bases from J, the junction contained 12 bases not matched to a gene. CDR1 is MNHNS and CDR2 is SASEGT in the germline V gene. This CDR3 comprises 15 residues. The CDR3 nucleotides read TGTGCCAGCAAGTGGGGCAGCGGGAGGAGGGATGAGCAGTTCTTC. Residues: CASKWGSGRRDEQFF.

This clone was found a few times. The rearrangement uses TRBV5-1 and TRBJ2-3, with D perhaps TRBD2 (6 bases). Deletions cut 0 bases from V and 0 bases from J, with 11 bases between. Germline CDR1 reads SGHRS; CDR2 reads YFSETQ. The CDR3 covers 16 residues. CDR3 sequence: CASSLVSGASTDTQYF. Written as DNA, the CDR3 is TGCGCCAGCAGCTTGGTTAGCGGAGCTAGCACAGATACGCAGTATTTT.